The rows below give T cell receptor beta chains drawn from one sample of a study of shared clonotypes between healthy human individuals. TCRdb keeps only in-frame clones here, not all; method: immunoSEQ multiplex PCR. The table records over 750,000 clones, about 96% of them present only once. Material for sequencing was naive CD8+ T cells sorted from blood. Every receptor here comes from a man aged 25-45 years in good health. Each CDR3 is given with its conserved first and last residue. Fields, in order: J gene, V gene, CDR3 length, D gene, clone size, CDR3 DNA, CDR3 protein. A D gene is named only where the DNA matches it firmly. Clone size is not always given. Where it is, it says once, few, many or a class for expanded clones.

TRBJ2-7 TRBV4-1 13 . . TGCGCCAGCAGCCAAGGCCTTTTGGACGAGCAGTACTTC CASSQGLLDEQYF
TRBJ1-5 TRBV6-1 16 . . TGTGCCAGCAGTGAATACGGGACTGGTCGGAATCAGCTCCAGCATTTT CASSEYGTGRNQLQHF
TRBJ2-7 TRBV10-3 18 TRBD2 . TGTGCCATCAGTGAGTCCCCCTTAGTGGCAGCGGGAGGCTACGAGCAGTACTTC CAISESPLVAAGGYEQYF
TRBJ1-1 TRBV5-6 14 . . TGTGCCAGCACCCGGGGGAGATTGAACACTGAAGCTTTCTTT CASTRGRLNTEAFF
TRBJ1-2 TRBV7-8 15 . . TGTGCCAGCAGCTTAGAAGGGTTCCCTCGGGAGGGCTACACCTTC CASSLEGFPREGYTF
TRBJ2-3 TRBV9 15 . . TGTGCCAGCAGCCCGCAGGGGGGACTCTTCCAAACGCAGTATTTT CASSPQGGLFQTQYF
TRBJ1-2 TRBV18 16 TRBD1 once TGTGCCAGCTCACTAGGGACAGGCCGAAATAACTATGGCTACACCTTC CASSLGTGRNNYGYTF
TRBJ2-1 TRBV28 13 . . TGTGCCAGCAGTTCGACCCTAGGGGATGAGCAGTTCTTC CASSSTLGDEQFF
TRBJ2-7 TRBV27 15 . . TGTGCCAGCAGGGGCGGCCCGCGACCTTGGTACGAGCAGTACTTC CASRGGPRPWYEQYF
TRBJ2-4 TRBV20-1 10 . . TGCAGTGCTAGTGGCCAGGGTCGGTACTTC CSASGQGRYF
TRBJ2-1 TRBV5-4 16 TRBD2 . TGTGCCAGCAGCTCCTACGGGACTAGGGGTTACAATGAGCAGTTCTTC CASSSYGTRGYNEQFF
TRBJ1-5 TRBV6-5 13 . . TGTGCCAGCAGGCGGGACTTCAATCAGCCCCAGCATTTT CASRRDFNQPQHF
TRBJ1-2 TRBV2 15 TRBD1 . TGTGCCAGCGACCAGGGGGGACAAGCTAACTATGGCTACACCTTC CASDQGGQANYGYTF
TRBJ1-4 TRBV28 17 . . TGTGCCAGCAGTTGGGGGTTGAGTGGGGGCGGGGATGAAAAACTGTTTTTT CASSWGLSGGGDEKLFF
TRBJ2-7 TRBV27 14 . . TGTGCCAGCAGTTTAGGGCGGACCTACGGAGAGCAGTACTTC CASSLGRTYGEQYF